This TCR beta chain appears in the sequencing data of a study of T cell responses to AZD1222 COVID-19 vaccine. Broader study findings: The repertoires were collected only after the peak T cell response. Distributed over spike, vaccine-associated CD4 TCRs predominated at 160-218 and 743-854. The donors showed a predominance of white British ancestry and of females, with possible underestimation of clonal diversity.

Second-dose intervals of approximately 4 or approximately 12 weeks were pooled. The germline V and J ends were trimmed by 3 bases and 2 bases, with 10 bases remaining between them. There are 14 residues in the CDR3. Germline CDR1 reads SGHTA; CDR2 reads FQGTGA. Clones were read by immunoSEQ multiplex PCR, and TCRdb kept only the in-frame ones, dropping some. This sample has some 60,000 clones; over 65% occur once, and the top ten carry 3.5% to 4.5%. This clone has just a few counts. The antigen is unknown. Material: peripheral blood, obtained 28 days after the second AZD1222 dose. This TCR was sampled from an adult who received the AZD1222 COVID-19 vaccine. The chain recombines TRBV7-3 with TRBJ1-1; a weak D match, TRBD1 (5 bases). The CDR3 DNA is TGTGCCAGCAGCTTTGACGGGGGAAACACTGAAGCTTTCTTT. Encoded protein: CASSFDGGNTEAFF.